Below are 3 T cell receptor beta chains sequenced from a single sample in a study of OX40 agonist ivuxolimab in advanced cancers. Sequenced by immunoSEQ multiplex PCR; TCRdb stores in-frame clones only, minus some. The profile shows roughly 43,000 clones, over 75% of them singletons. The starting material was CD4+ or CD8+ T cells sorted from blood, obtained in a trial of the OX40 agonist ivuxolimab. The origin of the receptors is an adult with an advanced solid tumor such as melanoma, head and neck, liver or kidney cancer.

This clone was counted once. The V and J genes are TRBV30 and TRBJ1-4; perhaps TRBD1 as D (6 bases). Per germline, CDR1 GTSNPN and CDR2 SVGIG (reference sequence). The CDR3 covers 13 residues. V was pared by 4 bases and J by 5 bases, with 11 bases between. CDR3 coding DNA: TGTGCCTGGAACGGACAGTCAAATGAAAAACTGTTTTTT. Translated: CAWNGQSNEKLFF.

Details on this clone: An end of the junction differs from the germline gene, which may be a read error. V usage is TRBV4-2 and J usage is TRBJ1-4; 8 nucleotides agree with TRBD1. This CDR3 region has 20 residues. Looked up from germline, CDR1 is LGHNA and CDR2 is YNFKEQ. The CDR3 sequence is CASSQVDGTGQFGRNGKLFF. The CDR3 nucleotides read TGTGCCAGCAGCCAAGTGGATGGGACAGGCCAATTCGGGAGGAATGGAAAACTGTTTTTT.

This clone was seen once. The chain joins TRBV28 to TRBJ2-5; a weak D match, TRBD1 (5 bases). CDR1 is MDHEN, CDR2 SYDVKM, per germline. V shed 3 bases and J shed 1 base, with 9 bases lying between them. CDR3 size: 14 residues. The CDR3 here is CASSFLGAQETQYF. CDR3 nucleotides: TGTGCCAGCAGTTTCTTAGGGGCCCAAGAGACCCAGTACTTC.